Below, 30 T cell receptor beta chains from the same sample are listed, as sequenced in a study of T cells in localized non-small cell lung cancer. TCRdb's copy holds only in-frame clones and misses some; the assay was immunoSEQ multiplex PCR. In the table there are about 680 clones, around 19% of which are singletons. Sample: normal lung tissue next to the tumor, taken before any cancer treatment. The receptors stem from a female donor aged 60 or older with stage II lung adenocarcinoma.

The chain links TRBV5-1 to TRBJ1-4, with unresolved D. The CDR3 runs to 14 residues. V lost 5 bases and J 5 bases, leaving 13 bases between the germline ends. Germline V gives CDR1 SGHRS, CDR2 YFSETQ. The CDR3 is CASREERPNEKLFF. CDR3 bases: TGCGCCAGCAGGGAGGAGAGACCAAATGAAAAACTGTTTTTT.

This rearrangement joins TRBV28 to TRBJ1-6; TRBD1 agrees at 9 bases. The J segment lost 9 bases and the V segment lost 1 base, leaving 4 bases of the junction unmatched. CDR3 size: 15 residues. CDR1 is MDHEN and CDR2 is SYDVKM in the germline V gene. The CDR3 DNA is TGTGCCAGCAGTTTATCGACGGGACAGGGTTCACCCCTCCACTTT. As protein: CASSLSTGQGSPLHF.

This clone is large within its sample. This chain connects TRBV6-8 to TRBJ1-1; D not resolved. V dropped 2 bases and J dropped 0 bases, with 13 bases sitting between them. The germline CDR1 and CDR2 sequences are MNHGY and SAAAGT. The CDR3 totals 16 residues. The CDR3 sequence is CASSYPPTRMNTEAFF. CDR3 nucleotide sequence: TGTGCCAGCAGTTACCCGCCTACCCGCATGAACACTGAAGCTTTCTTT.

In its sample, this clone ranks as medium-sized (0.01 to 0.1%). Here the CDR3 DNA reads TGTGCCAGCAGCCAAGGACTAGCGGGGGGCGCTCATACGCAGTATTTT. Encoded protein: CASSQGLAGGAHTQYF. The V gene is TRBV11-3, the J gene TRBJ2-3; 14 bases align to TRBD2. V gave up 5 bases and J gave up 7 bases; unmatched junction bases: 8. In germline, CDR1 is SGHNT, CDR2 YENEEA. This CDR3 comprises 16 residues.

This clone is large (0.1 to 1%) within its sample. The V call is TRBV28, the J call TRBJ1-2; no reliable D call. There are 12 residues in the CDR3. The V end lost 5 bases, the J end lost 6 bases, and 10 bases lay between the germline ends. Looked up from germline, CDR1 is MDHEN and CDR2 is SYDVKM. The CDR3 bases are TGTGCCAGCAGTCCCCCCTTAAATGGCTACACCTTC. Its translation: CASSPPLNGYTF.

This clone was detected a few times. The chain uses TRBV11-3 and TRBJ2-1; D call uncertain. The CDR3 loop spans 14 amino acids. Deletions cut 6 bases from V and 6 bases from J, with 15 bases between. Per germline, CDR1 SGHNT and CDR2 YENEEA. CDR3 protein: CASSPPTWSNEQFF. The DNA of the CDR3 is TGTGCCAGCAGTCCACCTACCTGGTCCAATGAGCAGTTCTTC.

This sequence joins TRBV6-8 and TRBJ2-1, with D uncertain. The CDR3 length is 15 residues. Trimming stripped 5 bases from V and 8 bases from J, with 19 bases between. Per germline, CDR1 MNHGY and CDR2 SAAAGT. The CDR3 sequence: CASSPPTAGLDEQFF. For the CDR3, the DNA is TGTGCCAGCAGTCCCCCTACGGCAGGCTTAGATGAGCAGTTCTTC.

This clone was picked up a small number of times. The rearrangement links TRBV28 to TRBJ2-7; D uncertain. The CDR3 spans 17 residues. V was clipped by 5 bases and J by 2 bases, with 22 bases between them. Germline assignment: CDR1 MDHEN and CDR2 SYDVKM. CDR3 DNA sequence: TGTGCCAGCAGTCTCAGGACGCCGGGCGAGAGAACCTACGAGCAGTACTTC. This sequence encodes CASSLRTPGERTYEQYF.

The chain employs TRBV11-3 and TRBJ2-7, with TRBD2 identical over 12 bases. Germline V gene data show CDR1 as SGHNT and CDR2 as YENEEA. This CDR3 is built from 16 residues. J gave up 1 base and V 6 bases, and 7 bases lay outside the gene matches. In nucleotides, the CDR3 is TGTGCCAGCAGATGGACTAGCGGGGCCCAGTCCTACGAGCAGTACTTC. Its protein product is CASRWTSGAQSYEQYF.

This clone counts as medium-sized. J is TRBJ2-5 and V is TRBV11-3, with D perhaps assigned TRBD1 or TRBD2 (5 bases each). The CDR3 runs 14 residues. CDR1 and CDR2 from the germline V gene are SGHNT and YENEEA. The ends were cut back, 5 bases at V and 6 bases at J, with 16 bases in the middle. The CDR3 loop reads CASSPGTSGKTQYF. The DNA of the CDR3 is TGTGCCAGCAGCCCAGGGACCAGCGGCAAGACCCAGTACTTC.

This chain connects TRBV6-7 to TRBJ2-7; D unclear. TRBV6-7 counts as an open reading frame of uncertain function. The CDR3 loop spans 11 amino acids. The V end lost 8 bases, the J end lost 2 bases, and 7 bases lay between the germline ends. The CDR3 nucleotides are TGTGCCAGCGCTGGGGCCTACGAGCAGTACTTC. Protein sequence: CASAGAYEQYF.

This clone was observed a handful of times. The chain uses TRBV9 and TRBJ1-5; D is unclear. V was cut by 7 bases and J by 2 bases, with 19 bases left in between. The length of the CDR3 is 16 residues. Germline CDR1 reads SGDLS; CDR2 reads YYNGEE. The CDR3 DNA sequence: TGTGCCAGCGGGCACCCGGACTTCCTAGGCAATCAGCCCCAGCATTTT. Protein product: CASGHPDFLGNQPQHF.

This chain joins TRBV19 and TRBJ2-3; tentatively, D is TRBD1 or TRBD2 (5 bases each). V was trimmed by 10 bases and J by 3 bases, leaving 17 bases between them. CDR1 is LNHDA, CDR2 SQIVND, per germline (reference sequence). CDR3 length equals 14 residues. The chain's CDR3 is CATKQGRGTDTQYF. For the CDR3, the DNA is TGTGCCACCAAGCAGGGAAGAGGGACAGATACGCAGTATTTT.

This clone was detected a few times. The V gene is TRBV6-8, the J gene TRBJ2-6; D uncertain. Between the trimmed V and J ends, which lost 5 bases and 0 bases, there was a span of 8 bases. The CDR3 is made up of 15 amino acids. Germline CDR1 MNHGY, CDR2 SAAAGT. The CDR3 coding sequence is TGTGCCAGCAGTGACGTCTACTCTGGGGCCAACGTCCTGACTTTC. Its protein is CASSDVYSGANVLTF.

The chain combines TRBV28 with TRBJ1-4; 9 bases align to TRBD1. Unmatched junction bases numbered 5, after V lost 2 bases and J lost 7 bases. This CDR3 region has 15 residues. In germline, CDR1 is MDHEN, CDR2 SYDVKM. The CDR3 DNA reads as TGTGCCAGCAGTTTACCGACAGGGGGAGGTGAAAAACTGTTTTTT. Translating it yields CASSLPTGGGEKLFF.

This clone occurred once. The gene calls are TRBV15 and TRBJ1-1, with D possibly TRBD1 on 5 matching bases. This CDR3 is built from 15 residues. V was pared by 0 bases and J by 0 bases, with 8 bases between. From germline, CDR1 is LNHNV and CDR2 YYDKDF (reference sequence). The CDR3 protein is CATSRDPGMNTEAFF. For the CDR3, the DNA is TGTGCCACCAGCAGAGATCCAGGGATGAACACTGAAGCTTTCTTT. The variable domain in full, completed from reference TRBV15 and TRBJ1-1, reads DAMVIQNPRYQVTQFGKPVTLSCSQTLNHNVMYWYQQKSSQAPKLLFHYYDKDFNNEADTPDNFQSRRPNTSFCFLDIRSPGLGDTAMYLCATSRDPGMNTEAFFGQGTRLTVV.

This chain links TRBV6-8 with TRBJ1-1, with D maybe TRBD1 (6 bases). The germline CDR1 and CDR2 sequences are MNHGY and SAAAGT. There are 15 residues in the CDR3. The V end was cut by 8 bases, the J end by 1 base, with 17 bases between. The CDR3 DNA follows: TGTGCCAGCCTCTCCTCCGAGGGACAGAACACTGAAGCTTTCTTT. Its translation: CASLSSEGQNTEAFF.

This chain joins TRBV19 and TRBJ1-5; D may be TRBD1 (6 bases). CDR3 length equals 15 residues. In germline, CDR1 is LNHDA, CDR2 SQIVND (reference sequence). V was clipped by 7 bases and J by 9 bases, with 22 bases between them. CDR3 residues: CASTRSQGFLGPQHF. The CDR3 nucleotides are TGTGCCAGTACCAGGTCCCAGGGGTTTCTGGGGCCCCAGCATTTT.

In this sample, this clone is hyperexpanded. This sequence joins TRBV11-3 and TRBJ2-1; 8 nucleotides match TRBD1. V lost 4 bases, J lost 10 bases, and 12 bases stayed unmatched. The germline V gene has CDR1 SGHNT and CDR2 YENEEA. The CDR3 runs to 15 residues. The CDR3 is CASSSPGQGIWEQFF. For the CDR3, the DNA is TGTGCCAGCAGCTCCCCCGGACAGGGAATTTGGGAGCAGTTCTTC.

This clone was detected a few times. Read coverage stops 1 residue before the CDR3 terminus; the germline J gene supplies the remainder. The chain is built from TRBV10-3 and TRBJ1-6; D is ambiguous. Germline CDR1 is ENHRY and CDR2 is SYGVKD. The V end lost 1 base, the J end lost 10 bases, and 11 bases lay between the germline ends. The CDR3 totals 14 residues. This chain's CDR3 is CAISELGSRSPLHF. The covered CDR3 bases are TGTGCCATCAGTGAGTTGGGGAGTAGGTCACCCCTCCAC.

This clone is classed as medium-sized (0.01 to 0.1%). The J gene is TRBJ2-7, the V gene TRBV11-3; possibly TRBD2 for D (5 bases). This CDR3 has 14 residues. V lost 3 bases and J 0 bases, leaving 9 bases between the germline ends. Germline V CDR1 and CDR2: SGHNT, YENEEA. CDR3 sequence reads: CASSLGGSSYEQYF. The CDR3, as DNA: TGTGCCAGCAGCTTGGGTGGGAGCTCCTACGAGCAGTACTTC.

The chain joins TRBV9 to TRBJ2-3; TRBD2 agrees at 11 bases. This CDR3 has 16 residues. With V trimmed by 4 bases and J by 5 bases, 9 bases remained unmatched. Germline lookup yields CDR1 SGDLS and CDR2 YYNGEE. CDR3 DNA sequence: TGTGCCAGCAGCCCCCTGGCTAGCGGGAGGTTAGATACGCAGTATTTT. Protein product: CASSPLASGRLDTQYF.

CDR3 coding DNA: TGTGCCAGTAGTCCGTACCAACAGGGTGAGCAGTTCTTC. Protein product: CASSPYQQGEQFF. The chain employs TRBV19 and TRBJ2-1, with a weak D call TRBD1 (6 bases). V was cut by 5 bases and J by 9 bases, with 14 bases left in between. The CDR3 is 13 residues long. The germline V gene encodes CDR1 LNHDA and CDR2 SQIVND (reference sequence).

This clone turned up a few times. The chain is built from TRBV11-3 and TRBJ2-7; TRBD2 matches at 7 bases. CDR1 and CDR2 from the germline V gene are SGHNT and YENEEA. The CDR3 consists of 14 residues. V lost 2 bases to trimming and J lost 7 bases; unmatched junction nucleotides: 8. CDR3 amino acids: CASSLRGRAEEQYF. As DNA, the CDR3 is TGTGCCAGCAGCTTACGTGGGAGGGCCGAAGAGCAGTACTTC.

V gene TRBV11-3 combines with J gene TRBJ1-2; 10 bases are a match to TRBD1. The CDR3 covers 14 residues. The germline V gene encodes CDR1 SGHNT and CDR2 YENEEA. The J segment lost 7 bases and the V segment lost 3 bases, leaving 5 bases of the junction unmatched. CDR3 sequence: CASSLWDRGGGYTF. The CDR3 coding sequence is TGTGCCAGCAGCTTGTGGGACAGGGGAGGTGGCTACACCTTC. Using reference TRBV11-3 and TRBJ1-2 for the parts outside the CDR3, the full variable domain is EAGVVQSPRYKIIEKKQPVAFWCNPISGHNTLYWYLQNLGQGPELLIRYENEEAVDDSQLPKDRFSAERLKGVDSTLKIQPAELGDSAVYLCASSLWDRGGGYTFGSGTRLTVV.

This clone is labeled large. The chain recombines TRBV12-5 with TRBJ2-2; D may correspond to TRBD1 or TRBD2 (5 bases each). The germline V gene has CDR1 LGHNT and CDR2 FRNRAP. Trimming left V 10 bases short and J 3 bases short, with 12 bases between. The CDR3 length is 13 residues. CDR3 sequence (DNA): TGTGCTACCAGGGAGTGGGACACCGGGGAGCTGTTTTTT. Its protein product is CATREWDTGELFF.

This clone has only a few counts. The J gene is TRBJ2-7, the V gene TRBV28, with TRBD2 matching 7 bases. The V and J ends lost 6 bases and 0 bases, in that order; junction bases with no gene match: 8. Germline CDR1 is MDHEN and CDR2 is SYDVKM. The CDR3 covers 15 residues. The CDR3 reads CASRGRDGHSYEQYF. The CDR3 region has the DNA TGTGCCAGCAGGGGGAGGGACGGTCACTCCTACGAGCAGTACTTC.

By frequency in the sample, this clone is medium-sized. The rearrangement joins TRBV11-3 to TRBJ2-5; 10 bases fit TRBD2. V shed 4 bases and J 4 bases; nucleotides not matched to a gene: 15. This CDR3 is 18 amino acids long. From germline, CDR1 is SGHNT and CDR2 YENEEA. For the CDR3, the DNA is TGTGCCAGCAGCTCTCCCCCCTTAGCGGGAGGCCCCCCAGAGACCCAGTACTTC. Translated, it gives CASSSPPLAGGPPETQYF.

This clone qualifies as large (0.1 to 1%). The rearrangement uses TRBV6-8 and TRBJ2-1; 8 nucleotides agree with TRBD2. The length of the CDR3 is 16 residues. With 11 bases clipped from V and 5 bases from J, the junction kept 17 bases outside the gene matches. CDR1 and CDR2 (germline): MNHGY, SAAAGT. The CDR3 is CALPSATSGTHNEQFF. The CDR3 nucleotides are TGTGCCCTCCCCAGCGCTACTAGCGGAACCCACAATGAGCAGTTCTTC.

In its sample, this clone is large. V is TRBV11-3 and J is TRBJ2-1; 13 nucleotides line up with TRBD2. V dropped 4 bases and J dropped 7; count of bases not matched to a gene: 4. The CDR3 contains 15 residues. Germline V gene sequence: CDR1 SGHNT, CDR2 YENEEA. CDR3 sequence (DNA): TGTGCCAGCAGCTCAGGACTAGCGGGAGTTAATGAGCAGTTCTTC. Translated, it gives CASSSGLAGVNEQFF.